These T cell receptor beta chains were read from a single sample in a study of T-cell memory formation after mild COVID-19. Each CDR3 protein gets one entry after TCRdb re-called the 5' RACE reads with MiXCR. The repertoire includes 450,000 to 650,000 distinct CDR3 sequences, approximately 19% of them detected once, and around 12% sits in the top ten. Sequences were obtained from PBMCs or a T cell subset sorted from them (not recorded which). These TCRs come from an adult woman who had mild COVID-19 (a few samples of this study predate the infection). Cell type and time point are not known. Each CDR3 is given with its conserved first and last residue. The order of the fields is CDR3 protein, CDR3 DNA, J gene, clone size, D gene, V gene. A D gene is named only where the DNA matches it firmly. A row's size may be missing; if present it is once, few, many or a size class.

CDR3: CASSLSARGVSTDTQYF
DNA: TGTGCCAGCAGTTTATCCGCTCGCGGGGTTAGCACAGATACGCAGTATTTT
J: TRBJ2-3
size: few
D: -
V: TRBV27

CDR3: CASSHQAGANEQFF
DNA: TGTGCCAGCAGCCACCAAGCGGGAGCGAATGAGCAGTTCTTC
J: TRBJ2-1
size: few
D: TRBD2
V: TRBV6-1

CDR3: CASSQDGGRGDTQYF
DNA: TGTGCCAGCAGCCAAGATGGGGGGAGAGGAGATACGCAGTATTTT
J: TRBJ2-3
size: few
D: -
V: TRBV3-1

CDR3: CASRRSGYANTGELFF
DNA: TGTGCCAGCAGGAGGAGCGGGTACGCGAACACCGGGGAGCTGTTTTTT
J: TRBJ2-2
size: -
D: -
V: TRBV5-6

CDR3: CASSSASGRLAYEQYF
DNA: TGTGCCAGCAGCTCCGCGAGCGGGAGGCTTGCCTACGAGCAGTACTTC
J: TRBJ2-7
size: many
D: TRBD2
V: TRBV3-1

CDR3: CASSLPGGAYGYTF
DNA: TGTGCCAGCAGTCTGCCTGGGGGAGCCTATGGCTACACCTTC
J: TRBJ1-2
size: few
D: -
V: TRBV12-3/TRBV12-4

CDR3: CASSKALGDRLPTEQYF
DNA: TGTGCCAGCAGCAAAGCGCTCGGAGACAGACTTCCTACAGAGCAGTACTTC
J: TRBJ2-7
size: few
D: -
V: TRBV21-1

CDR3: CASSLAGGILEQYF
DNA: TGTGCCAGCAGTTTAGCGGGGGGCATACTCGAGCAGTACTTC
J: TRBJ2-7
size: few
D: -
V: TRBV12-3/TRBV12-4

CDR3: CASSLQGFKGYTF
DNA: TGTGCCAGCAGTTTACAGGGGTTTAAAGGCTACACCTTC
J: TRBJ1-2
size: -
D: -
V: TRBV27

CDR3: CASSYTGDRGSNEQFF
DNA: TGTGCCAGCAGTTACACGGGGGACAGGGGATCCAATGAGCAGTTCTTC
J: TRBJ2-1
size: few
D: TRBD1
V: TRBV6-5

CDR3: CASSLSRASSPLHF
DNA: TGTGCCAGCAGCTTAAGCAGGGCTAGTTCACCCCTCCACTTT
J: TRBJ1-6
size: -
D: -
V: TRBV7-9

CDR3: CASREATGGGSPLHF
DNA: TGTGCCAGCAGAGAGGCGACGGGGGGTGGGTCACCCCTCCACTTT
J: TRBJ1-6
size: few
D: -
V: TRBV9

CDR3: CATSDQRREQFF
DNA: TGTGCCACCAGTGATCAGCGACGAGAGCAGTTCTTC
J: TRBJ2-1
size: few
D: -
V: TRBV24-1

CDR3: CATSRDLVQANTGELFF
DNA: TGTGCCACCAGCAGAGATTTGGTACAGGCGAACACCGGGGAGCTGTTTTTT
J: TRBJ2-2
size: -
D: -
V: TRBV15

CDR3: CASSQLPGQGARKNTEAFF
DNA: TGCGCCAGCAGCCAACTTCCGGGACAGGGGGCGAGGAAGAACACTGAAGCTTTCTTT
J: TRBJ1-1
size: few
D: TRBD1
V: TRBV4-1

CDR3: CASSLSRGEDEQFF
DNA: TGTGCCAGCAGTTTATCGAGAGGGGAGGATGAGCAGTTCTTC
J: TRBJ2-1
size: few
D: -
V: TRBV27

CDR3: CASSYRTSRSSYNEQFF
DNA: TGTGCCAGCAGTTATAGGACTAGCAGGTCGTCCTACAATGAGCAGTTCTTC
J: TRBJ2-1
size: -
D: TRBD2
V: TRBV6-6

CDR3: CASREGPANVYKNIQYF
DNA: TGCGCCAGCCGGGAGGGTCCGGCCAATGTTTACAAAAACATTCAGTACTTC
J: TRBJ2-4
size: few
D: TRBD2
V: TRBV5-1

CDR3: CSARDRLAGAHEQYF
DNA: TGCAGTGCTAGGGACCGACTAGCGGGAGCCCACGAGCAGTACTTC
J: TRBJ2-7
size: -
D: TRBD2
V: TRBV20-1

CDR3: CASRHSRGQETQYF
DNA: TGTGCCAGCAGACACTCCCGGGGTCAAGAGACCCAGTACTTC
J: TRBJ2-5
size: few
D: -
V: TRBV7-9

CDR3: CASSPAGNNYGYTF
DNA: TGTGCCAGCAGCCCGGCAGGGAATAACTATGGCTACACCTTC
J: TRBJ1-2
size: many
D: -
V: TRBV4-2

CDR3: CASNPQGVNTEAFF
DNA: TGTGCCAGCAACCCACAGGGGGTTAACACTGAAGCTTTCTTT
J: TRBJ1-1
size: -
D: TRBD1
V: TRBV12-3/TRBV12-4

CDR3: CSVTSGGDTDTQYF
DNA: TGCAGTGTCACAAGCGGGGGAGACACAGATACGCAGTATTTT
J: TRBJ2-3
size: -
D: TRBD2
V: TRBV20-1

CDR3: CASSENAGGAYNEQFF
DNA: TGTGCCAGCAGTGAAAATGCGGGGGGAGCCTACAATGAGCAGTTCTTC
J: TRBJ2-1
size: few
D: TRBD2
V: TRBV2

CDR3: CASSAGLAGFNEQFF
DNA: TGTGCCAGCAGCGCGGGACTAGCGGGCTTCAATGAGCAGTTCTTC
J: TRBJ2-1
size: -
D: TRBD2
V: TRBV2

CDR3: CASSESRQWATEAFF
DNA: TGCGCCAGCAGTGAGTCGAGACAGTGGGCTACTGAAGCTTTCTTT
J: TRBJ1-1
size: once
D: -
V: TRBV10-1

CDR3: CATSDPGTSVVDTQYF
DNA: TGTGCCACCAGTGACCCCGGGACTAGCGTGGTGGATACGCAGTATTTT
J: TRBJ2-3
size: few
D: TRBD2
V: TRBV24-1

CDR3: CASSQGGSGTSLF
DNA: TGTGCCAGCAGCCAAGGGGGGTCCGGGACTAGCCTGTTC
J: TRBJ2-5
size: many
D: TRBD2
V: TRBV3-1

CDR3: CATSDPETGSYNEQFF
DNA: TGTGCCACCAGTGATCCTGAGACGGGGTCCTACAATGAGCAGTTCTTC
J: TRBJ2-1
size: few
D: -
V: TRBV24-1

CDR3: CASSLDEEAFF
DNA: TGTGCCAGCAGCTTAGACGAGGAAGCTTTCTTT
J: TRBJ1-1
size: -
D: -
V: TRBV11-2

CDR3: CASSSPNSGGTNEQYF
DNA: TGTGCCAGCAGCTCCCCGAACTCCGGAGGCACCAACGAGCAGTACTTC
J: TRBJ2-7
size: -
D: -
V: TRBV7-9

CDR3: CASSYNTGTRPPDTQYF
DNA: TGCGCCAGCAGCTATAACACCGGGACTAGGCCCCCAGATACGCAGTATTTT
J: TRBJ2-3
size: -
D: TRBD2
V: TRBV5-1

CDR3: CSVKGPRDRGRPETQYF
DNA: TGCAGCGTTAAAGGTCCCCGGGACAGGGGGCGCCCGGAGACCCAGTACTTC
J: TRBJ2-5
size: -
D: TRBD1
V: TRBV29-1

CDR3: CASSPTPLEQFF
DNA: TGTGCCAGCAGTCCCACCCCCCTCGAGCAGTTCTTC
J: TRBJ2-1
size: -
D: -
V: TRBV12-3/TRBV12-4

CDR3: CASSVRSVYNEQFF
DNA: TGTGCCAGCAGTGTTCGTAGCGTCTACAATGAGCAGTTCTTC
J: TRBJ2-1
size: -
D: -
V: TRBV28

CDR3: CASSPETGVAFF
DNA: TGCGCCAGCAGCCCAGAAACAGGGGTAGCTTTCTTT
J: TRBJ1-1
size: -
D: TRBD1
V: TRBV5-1

CDR3: CASSSGGWLEAAKNIQYF
DNA: TGTGCCAGCAGCTCCGGGGGTTGGCTCGAGGCGGCCAAAAACATTCAGTACTTC
J: TRBJ2-4
size: -
D: -
V: TRBV7-9

CDR3: CASRDPMGQTNEKLFF
DNA: TGTGCCAGCAGAGACCCCATGGGACAGACTAATGAAAAACTGTTTTTT
J: TRBJ1-4
size: few
D: TRBD1
V: TRBV2

CDR3: CATSRDRSSGNTIYF
DNA: TGTGCCACCAGCAGGGACCGTTCCTCTGGAAACACCATATATTTT
J: TRBJ1-3
size: many
D: -
V: TRBV15

CDR3: CASSLTWGPYEQYF
DNA: TGTGCCAGCAGCTTAACCTGGGGACCCTACGAGCAGTACTTC
J: TRBJ2-7
size: many
D: -
V: TRBV7-3

CDR3: CASSAGSYSNQPQHF
DNA: TGTGCCAGTAGTGCAGGGTCTTATAGCAATCAGCCCCAGCATTTT
J: TRBJ1-5
size: -
D: -
V: TRBV19

CDR3: CSASKTSPYEQYF
DNA: TGCAGTGCTTCTAAGACTAGCCCTTACGAGCAGTACTTC
J: TRBJ2-7
size: -
D: TRBD2
V: TRBV20-1

CDR3: CASSVQGAGAEAFF
DNA: TGTGCCAGCAGTGTACAGGGGGCAGGGGCTGAAGCTTTCTTT
J: TRBJ1-1
size: -
D: TRBD1
V: TRBV25-1

CDR3: CASSSGLDRVYGYTF
DNA: TGCGCCAGCAGCTCCGGCTTGGACAGGGTCTATGGCTACACCTTC
J: TRBJ1-2
size: -
D: TRBD1
V: TRBV4-1

CDR3: CASSRPPASYNEQFF
DNA: TGTGCCAGCAGCCGTCCCCCGGCCTCCTACAATGAGCAGTTCTTC
J: TRBJ2-1
size: -
D: -
V: TRBV6-2/TRBV6-3

CDR3: CSARGANTDTQYF
DNA: TGCAGTGCTCGAGGAGCGAACACAGATACGCAGTATTTT
J: TRBJ2-3
size: -
D: -
V: TRBV20-1

CDR3: CASSVGGAAGTEAFF
DNA: TGTGCCAGCAGCGTAGGGGGGGCGGCGGGCACTGAAGCTTTCTTT
J: TRBJ1-1
size: -
D: -
V: TRBV9

CDR3: CASYESGLAGPSYNEQFF
DNA: TGTGCCAGCTATGAATCTGGACTAGCGGGGCCTTCCTACAATGAGCAGTTCTTC
J: TRBJ2-1
size: few
D: TRBD2
V: TRBV7-9

CDR3: CASSPGGIDEQYF
DNA: TGTGCCAGTAGCCCGGGGGGAATCGACGAGCAGTACTTC
J: TRBJ2-7
size: -
D: TRBD2
V: TRBV19

CDR3: CASSQVSQIGTEAFF
DNA: TGTGCCAGCAGCCAAGTATCACAGATCGGCACTGAAGCTTTCTTT
J: TRBJ1-1
size: -
D: -
V: TRBV4-2

CDR3: CASNSQKANTEAFF
DNA: TGTGCCAGCAACTCACAAAAGGCGAACACTGAAGCTTTCTTT
J: TRBJ1-1
size: few
D: -
V: TRBV7-8

CDR3: CASSSGTGGNEQFF
DNA: TGCGCCAGCAGCTCGGGGACAGGGGGCAATGAGCAGTTCTTC
J: TRBJ2-1
size: many
D: TRBD1
V: TRBV5-1

CDR3: CASSSPPSGRKEYF
DNA: TGTGCCAGCAGTTCCCCGCCTAGCGGGAGAAAGGAGTACTTC
J: TRBJ2-7
size: -
D: TRBD2
V: TRBV28

CDR3: CASSLVGNSPLHF
DNA: TGTGCCAGCAGTTTAGTTGGTAATTCACCCCTCCACTTT
J: TRBJ1-6
size: -
D: -
V: TRBV12-3/TRBV12-4

CDR3: CASSSPRSGHNEQFF
DNA: TGTGCCAGCAGCTCACCCCGGAGCGGTCACAATGAGCAGTTCTTC
J: TRBJ2-1
size: -
D: -
V: TRBV7-9

CDR3: CASRATYLYNEQFF
DNA: TGTGCCAGCAGGGCGACTTACCTCTACAATGAGCAGTTCTTC
J: TRBJ2-1
size: -
D: -
V: TRBV2

CDR3: CATSETGGSTGELFF
DNA: TGTGCCACCAGTGAGACAGGGGGGAGCACCGGGGAGCTGTTTTTT
J: TRBJ2-2
size: -
D: TRBD1
V: TRBV24-1

CDR3: CASRAGGEQTQYF
DNA: TGTGCCAGTCGGGCAGGGGGCGAGCAGACCCAGTACTTC
J: TRBJ2-5
size: -
D: TRBD1
V: TRBV7-6

CDR3: CASSQDESAHRSYEQYF
DNA: TGTGCCAGCAGCCAAGATGAGAGCGCCCATCGCTCCTACGAGCAGTACTTC
J: TRBJ2-7
size: few
D: -
V: TRBV4-2